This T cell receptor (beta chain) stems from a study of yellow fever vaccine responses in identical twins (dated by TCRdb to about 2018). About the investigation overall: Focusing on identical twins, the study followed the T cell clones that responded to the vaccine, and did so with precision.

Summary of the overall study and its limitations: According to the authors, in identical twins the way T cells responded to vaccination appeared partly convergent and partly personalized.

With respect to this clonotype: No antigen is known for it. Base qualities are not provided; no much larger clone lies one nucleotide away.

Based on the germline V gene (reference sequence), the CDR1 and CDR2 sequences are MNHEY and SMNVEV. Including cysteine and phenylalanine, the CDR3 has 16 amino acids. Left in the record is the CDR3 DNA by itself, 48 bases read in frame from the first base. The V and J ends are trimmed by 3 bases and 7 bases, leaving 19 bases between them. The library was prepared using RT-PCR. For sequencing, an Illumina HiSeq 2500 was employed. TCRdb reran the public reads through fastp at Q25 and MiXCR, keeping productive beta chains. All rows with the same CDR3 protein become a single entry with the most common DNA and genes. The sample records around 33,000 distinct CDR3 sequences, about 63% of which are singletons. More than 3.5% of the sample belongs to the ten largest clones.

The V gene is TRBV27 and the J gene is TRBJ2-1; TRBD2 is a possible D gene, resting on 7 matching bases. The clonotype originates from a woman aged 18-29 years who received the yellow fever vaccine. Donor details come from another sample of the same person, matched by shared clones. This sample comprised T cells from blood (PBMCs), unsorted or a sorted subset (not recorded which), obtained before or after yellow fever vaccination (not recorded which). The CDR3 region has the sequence CASSFPLGGGGNEQFF. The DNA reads TGTGCCAGCAGTTTTCCCCTGGGGGGGGGCGGGAATGAGCAGTTCTTC.